A selection of T cell receptor beta chains follows, all from one sample in a study of OX40 agonist ivuxolimab in advanced cancers. TCRdb's table, derived via immunoSEQ multiplex PCR, lists solely in-frame clones and lacks some. The table records tens of thousands of clones, roughly 89% of them present only once. The sample consisted of CD4+ or CD8+ T cells sorted from blood, taken in a trial of the OX40 agonist ivuxolimab. The receptors come from an adult with an advanced solid tumor such as melanoma, head and neck, liver or kidney cancer. Both conserved end residues are part of each CDR3.

CASSLGPITYEQYF	TRBV13	TRBJ2-7
CASSLILDMGNGYTF	TRBV28	TRBJ1-2
CASSIDRDSGAYNEQFF	TRBV19	TRBJ2-1
CASSFRAGEGTEAFF	TRBV5-1	TRBJ1-1
CASSQEGQGDVKNIQYF	TRBV4-2	TRBJ2-4
CASSKGSTTNEKLFF	TRBV19	TRBJ1-4
CASSPGGYEQYF	TRBV6-1	TRBJ2-7
CASSKSQGVYEQYF	TRBV2	TRBJ2-7
CASSFLAGGDEQYF	TRBV6-1	TRBJ2-7
CASRTGASYGELFF	TRBV2	TRBJ2-2
CASSPTERRRVNTEAFF	TRBV4-1	TRBJ1-1
CASSPTHAPGELFF	TRBV5-6	TRBJ2-2
CASSPGTSTHEQYF	TRBV18	TRBJ2-7
CASSGTAGNTIYF	TRBV2	TRBJ1-3
CASSLDRGRTGELFF	TRBV5-6	TRBJ2-2
CASSPRTTGVYQPQHF	TRBV7-3	TRBJ1-5
CASSQSSGAGEQFF	TRBV14	TRBJ2-1
CASSSLTGTDTQYF	TRBV28	TRBJ2-3
CASSSTTGTGIDSGNTIYF	TRBV28	TRBJ1-3
CASSHAWTGETDTQYF	TRBV5-8	TRBJ2-3
CASRASWSSYEQYF	TRBV2	TRBJ2-7
CASSLKQEWDYGYTF	TRBV6-6	TRBJ1-2
CASSLAGTVFEQYF	TRBV7-6	TRBJ2-7
CASSEPGGTEAFF	TRBV10-2	TRBJ1-1
CASSLAFSGLARNNEQFF	TRBV7-9	TRBJ2-1
CASSSQASQGSEAFF	TRBV7-2	TRBJ1-1
CASSQEATSGASTDTQYF	TRBV4-2	TRBJ2-3
CASSFLDSLYEQYF	TRBV27	TRBJ2-7
CASSPGLVGGGEETQYF	TRBV4-2	TRBJ2-5
CASSPDRNYGYTF	TRBV7-3	TRBJ1-2
CASSQGSGGLNQPQHF	TRBV4-1	TRBJ1-5
CASSAPGLAGGPGEQFF	TRBV6-1	TRBJ2-1
CASSPTTYTGELFF	TRBV7-7	TRBJ2-2
CASSIFGQSDEQYF	TRBV2	NA
CASSLAGDGTASYEQYF	TRBV5-5	TRBJ2-7
CASSPPIWGGYEQFF	TRBV7-2	TRBJ2-1
CASSTGQGVYGYTF	TRBV7-2	TRBJ1-2
CASSVVQSGELFF	TRBV9	TRBJ2-2
CASTRQGGGYEQYF	TRBV7-2	TRBJ2-7
CASSQSSRGPKHF	TRBV23-1	TRBJ1-5
CASSLAGFLSGNTIYF	TRBV5-1	TRBJ1-3
CASSYASSGRKDTQYF	TRBV5-4	TRBJ2-3
CASSLGVGAGVREQYF	TRBV7-2	TRBJ2-7
CASNGGAEGKLFF	TRBV7-9	TRBJ1-4